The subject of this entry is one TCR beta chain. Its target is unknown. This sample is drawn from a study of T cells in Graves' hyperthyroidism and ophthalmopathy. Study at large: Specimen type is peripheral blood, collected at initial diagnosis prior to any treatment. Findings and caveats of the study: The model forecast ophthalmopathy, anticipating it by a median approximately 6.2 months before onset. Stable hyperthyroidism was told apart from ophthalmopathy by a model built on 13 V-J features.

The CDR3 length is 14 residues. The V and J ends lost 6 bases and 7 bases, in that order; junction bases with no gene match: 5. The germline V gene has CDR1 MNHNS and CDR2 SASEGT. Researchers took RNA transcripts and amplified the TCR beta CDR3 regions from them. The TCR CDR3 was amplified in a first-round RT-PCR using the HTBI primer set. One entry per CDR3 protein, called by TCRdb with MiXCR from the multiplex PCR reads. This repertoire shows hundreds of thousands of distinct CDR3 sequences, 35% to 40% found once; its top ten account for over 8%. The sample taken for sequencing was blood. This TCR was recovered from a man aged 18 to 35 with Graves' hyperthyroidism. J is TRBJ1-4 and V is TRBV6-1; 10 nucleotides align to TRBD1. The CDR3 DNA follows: TGTGCCAGCAGGACAGGGGGCGATGGTGAAAAACTGTTTTTT. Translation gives CASRTGGDGEKLFF.